Given below is one TCR beta chain in context. Its matching antigen is unknown. The method was immunoSEQ multiplex PCR; TCRdb's version includes in-frame clones alone and lacks a portion of them. There are some 5,000 clones in the sample; around three quarters occur only once, and 9.7% lies in the top ten. These data originate in a study of high-grade serous ovarian cancer treatment subgroups. Overall study context: Mean per sample: around 14,000 reads, about 7,500 unique TCR beta rearrangements. Notes on the study in general: CDR1 and CDR2 were left unanalyzed; analyses focused on CDR3. Tumors within one patient showed repertoire similarity of about 0.1 to 0.8.

The CDR3 totals 11 residues. V dropped 6 bases and J dropped 4 bases, with 8 bases sitting between them. The germline V gene has CDR1 DFQATT and CDR2 SNEGSKA (reference sequence). Tumor samples were obtained before definitive surgery or chemotherapy. The V gene is TRBV20-1, the J gene TRBJ2-3; D is unclear. The TCR originated in a human donor with high-grade serous ovarian cancer. The specimen sequenced was tumor tissue. The CDR3: CSAPLADTQYF. CDR3 nucleotides: TGCAGTGCCCCGCTAGCAGATACGCAGTATTTT.